These T cell receptor beta chains were read from a single sample in a study of blood T cell repertoires in COVID-19. Some clones are missing from TCRdb's copy, which holds only in-frame ones; the method was immunoSEQ multiplex PCR. The repertoire consists of around 220,000 clones, with approximately 91% occurring once and the leading ten covering 2.1%. The material sequenced was peripheral blood. The receptors shown here come from a woman in her thirties or forties who had recovered from COVID-19. The CDR3 runs from the conserved cysteine through the conserved F or W. A D gene is named only where the DNA matches it firmly. Size is stated for part of the rows, as once, few or many counts, or as a class when the clone is expanded.

cdr3_nt	cdr3_aa	v_call	j_call	clone_size	d_call
TGTGCCTGGACGACCGACTCCCGCACTGAAGCTTTCTTT	CAWTTDSRTEAFF	TRBV30	TRBJ1-1	NA	NA
TGTGCCAGCAGCTTAGCGGCGGCGCCCGGTGAAAAACTGTTTTTT	CASSLAAAPGEKLFF	TRBV7-2	TRBJ1-4	NA	NA
TGTGCCAGCAGCTTACTAGTGGAGACCCAGTACTTC	CASSLLVETQYF	TRBV11-2	TRBJ2-5	NA	NA
TGTGCCAGCTCACCGTCTACCGACGGGGACTATGGCTACACCTTC	CASSPSTDGDYGYTF	TRBV18	TRBJ1-2	NA	NA
TGTGCCAGTAGCAACTTAGCGGGGGGGCCTTACGAGCAGTACTTC	CASSNLAGGPYEQYF	TRBV27	TRBJ2-7	NA	TRBD2
TGTGCCAGCAGTCCGGGTCTGGGGGCGGGTGGCTACACCTTC	CASSPGLGAGGYTF	TRBV28	TRBJ1-2	NA	NA
TGTGCCTGGAATCAGGGGAGCGGGGCGAACACCGGGGAGCTGTTTTTT	CAWNQGSGANTGELFF	TRBV30	TRBJ2-2	NA	NA
TGTGCCAGCAGTTACCAGACCTACAATGAGCAGTTCTTC	CASSYQTYNEQFF	TRBV6-2/TRBV6-3	TRBJ2-1	NA	NA
TGTGCCACCAGCACTAGGACAGGGCAAGAGACCCAGTACTTC	CATSTRTGQETQYF	TRBV15	TRBJ2-5	NA	TRBD1
TGTGCCAGTAGTCATCGGAGAGATACGCAGTATTTT	CASSHRRDTQYF	TRBV19	TRBJ2-3	NA	NA
TGCGCCAGCAGACCGGACAGCGACTATGGCTACACCTTC	CASRPDSDYGYTF	TRBV4-3	TRBJ1-2	NA	NA
TGTGCCAGCAGCCCAGGGACTAGCGGCTCCTACGAGCAGTACTTC	CASSPGTSGSYEQYF	TRBV11-3	TRBJ2-7	NA	TRBD2
TGTGCCAGCAGCTTAGCCACAGCATATCGGCTGACCTACGAGCAGTACTTC	CASSLATAYRLTYEQYF	TRBV7-2	TRBJ2-7	NA	NA
TGTGCCAGCAGGGGCCCTACGGGGGATAGCAATCAGCCCCAGCATTTT	CASRGPTGDSNQPQHF	TRBV2	TRBJ1-5	NA	NA
TGTGCCAGCAGTGAAGCGTCGGCAGGTATCGGAAAACTGTTTTTT	CASSEASAGIGKLFF	TRBV6-1	TRBJ1-4	NA	NA
TGTGCCAGCAGTCAGGCCGGGACAGGGGTTTCACCCCTCCACTTT	CASSQAGTGVSPLHF	TRBV11-2	TRBJ1-6	NA	TRBD1
TGCGCCAGCAGCCGGGGACTAGCGGGAGGGCCCAGCACAGATACGCAGTATTTT	CASSRGLAGGPSTDTQYF	TRBV4-1	TRBJ2-3	once	TRBD2
TGTGCCAGCAGCTTGACAGGGTTTGGAAACACCATATATTTT	CASSLTGFGNTIYF	TRBV11-2	TRBJ1-3	NA	TRBD1
TGTGCCAGCAGCTTGCGGGGTGAAGAAAAACTGTTTTTT	CASSLRGEEKLFF	TRBV7-9	TRBJ1-4	once	NA
TGTGCTAGTGGTTCCCCCCGAGGGGGGGAAAGCTACGAGCAGTACTTC	CASGSPRGGESYEQYF	TRBV12-5	TRBJ2-7	NA	NA
TGTGCCAGCAGCTCCATAACCTCCCAGGTTCGCACAGATACGCAGTATTTT	CASSSITSQVRTDTQYF	TRBV7-8	TRBJ2-3	NA	NA
TGTGCCACCAGCAGAGGGACAGGGGTCGGCGAGCAGTACTTC	CATSRGTGVGEQYF	TRBV15	TRBJ2-7	NA	TRBD1
TGTGCCAGCAGCAAGGGTCATGCGGGCGCCGGGGAGCTGTTTTTT	CASSKGHAGAGELFF	TRBV9	TRBJ2-2	NA	NA
TGCGCCAGCAGCCAAGGAAGACACCTGAGGGATTCACCCCTCCACTTT	CASSQGRHLRDSPLHF	TRBV4-1	TRBJ1-6	NA	NA
TGTGCCAGCAGCTTAGACAGGGGAAAAGAAAAACTGTTTTTT	CASSLDRGKEKLFF	TRBV7-8	TRBJ1-4	once	TRBD1
TGTGCCAGCAGCTTACAGGGTGGCGGGGAGCTGTTTTTT	CASSLQGGGELFF	TRBV11-3	TRBJ2-2	NA	NA
TGTGCCAGCAGCCCGGGACAGGGCGTGAACACTGAAGCTTTCTTT	CASSPGQGVNTEAFF	TRBV13	TRBJ1-1	NA	TRBD1
TGTGCCATCAGTGATATAGCGGGAGAAGAGACCCAGTACTTC	CAISDIAGEETQYF	TRBV10-3	TRBJ2-5	medium-sized	TRBD2
TGTGCCAGTACCCGGACTAGCGGGAGGGTAGGGGCCAACGTCCTGACTTTC	CASTRTSGRVGANVLTF	TRBV19	TRBJ2-6	NA	TRBD2
TGCAGTGCTAGTCCCTCGGGGAGGAGAGGTGTCAATCAGCCCCAGCATTTT	CSASPSGRRGVNQPQHF	TRBV20-1	TRBJ1-5	NA	NA
TGTGCCAGCAGCCGAGAGTCGACAGGGTTGGAGCAGTACTTC	CASSRESTGLEQYF	TRBV3-1/TRBV3-2	TRBJ2-7	NA	TRBD1
TGTGCCAGTAGTATTCAGGGGGTGAGCTCCTACGAGCAGTACTTC	CASSIQGVSSYEQYF	TRBV19	TRBJ2-7	NA	TRBD1
TGTGCCATCAGTGAAACCATGACTAGCGGGGCTTCTAGCACAGATACGCAGTATTTT	CAISETMTSGASSTDTQYF	TRBV10-3	TRBJ2-3	NA	TRBD2
TGCGCCAGCAGCCAAGGGACAGCGAGCTCTGGGGCCAACGTCCTGACTTTC	CASSQGTASSGANVLTF	TRBV4-3	TRBJ2-6	NA	NA
TGTGCCAGCAGAGACAGAGAAGCTTTCTTT	CASRDREAFF	TRBV2	TRBJ1-1	NA	NA
TGTGCCAGCAGCCCCGGAGACAGTGTCACCTACAATGAGCAGTTCTTC	CASSPGDSVTYNEQFF	TRBV5-8	TRBJ2-1	NA	NA
TGCGCCAGCAGCCATCTTATCGGGACTAGCGGGAACGAGCAGTACTTC	CASSHLIGTSGNEQYF	TRBV4-3	TRBJ2-7	NA	TRBD2
TGTGCCAGCAGCCGGGGACAGGGTAATTCACCCCTCCACTTT	CASSRGQGNSPLHF	TRBV14	TRBJ1-6	NA	TRBD1
TGTGCCACCAGTGACGCAGGGGGCTTAGGCGAGCAGTACTTC	CATSDAGGLGEQYF	TRBV24-1	TRBJ2-7	NA	TRBD1
TGTGCCAGTAGGAGGGGAACGGGAGCCTGGGGCAATGAGCAGTTCTTC	CASRRGTGAWGNEQFF	TRBV19	TRBJ2-1	once	NA
TGCGCCAGCAGCTTGGTATCCGGGAGGCTGGAAAAACTGTTTTTT	CASSLVSGRLEKLFF	TRBV5-1	TRBJ1-4	once	NA
TGTGCCAGCAGCCTCGGACCGGGGAGCTACGAGCAGTACTTC	CASSLGPGSYEQYF	TRBV9	TRBJ2-7	NA	NA
TGTGCCTGGAGTGTACTTAGGGCCAGGGTTACAGATACGCAGTATTTT	CAWSVLRARVTDTQYF	TRBV30	TRBJ2-3	few	NA